Listed below are T cell receptor beta chains from one sample, sequenced in a study of beta chain features in type 1 diabetes. The assay was immunoSEQ multiplex PCR, and TCRdb's table has in-frame clones only and misses some. Altogether 300,000 to 400,000 clones are present, roughly a tenth being singletons, with the ten largest covering 1%. The sample consisted of central memory CD4+ T cells from blood. The receptors originated from a man aged 25-45 years with type 1 diabetes. Each CDR3 is given with its conserved first and last residue. D genes are given only for firm matches. Clone size appears in some rows only: once, few, many, or a class for an expanded clone.

J | size | D | V | CDR3 | DNA
TRBJ1-4 | few | - | TRBV27 | CASSFRQHNEKLFF | TGTGCCAGCAGTTTTCGGCAGCATAATGAAAAACTGTTTTTT
TRBJ1-2 | - | - | TRBV28 | CASSFGRNGYTF | TGTGCCAGCAGTTTCGGTAGGAATGGCTACACCTTC
TRBJ2-3 | few | - | TRBV7-9 | CASSLRLTSGGDTQYF | TGTGCCAGCAGCTTAAGGTTGACTTCGGGTGGAGATACGCAGTATTTT
TRBJ2-2 | - | - | TRBV7-2 | CASSPRPGELFF | TGTGCCAGCAGCCCGCGCCCCGGGGAGCTGTTTTTT
TRBJ1-2 | - | - | TRBV19 | CASSTYTDRNYGYTF | TGTGCCAGTAGTACCTACACCGACCGTAACTATGGCTACACCTTC
TRBJ2-2 | few | TRBD2 | TRBV4-3 | CASSARLAGGPGELFF | TGCGCCAGCAGCGCCCGACTAGCGGGGGGGCCCGGGGAGCTGTTTTTT
TRBJ2-7 | - | TRBD2 | TRBV25-1 | CASSDDLAGTEQYF | TGTGCCAGCAGTGACGACCTAGCGGGTACCGAGCAGTACTTC
TRBJ1-2 | - | - | TRBV18 | CASSPPREGYGYTF | TGTGCCAGCTCACCACCAAGGGAGGGCTATGGCTACACCTTC
TRBJ1-5 | few | - | TRBV10-2 | CASSEFPGSNQPQHF | TGCGCCAGCAGTGAGTTCCCTGGAAGCAATCAGCCCCAGCATTTT
TRBJ2-6 | few | - | TRBV27 | CASSQYSPGRYSGANVLTF | TGTGCCAGCAGTCAGTATTCTCCGGGACGATACTCTGGGGCCAACGTCCTGACTTTC
TRBJ2-5 | few | TRBD1 | TRBV9 | CASSLDRGGETQYF | TGTGCCAGCAGTTTGGACAGGGGTGGAGAGACCCAGTACTTC
TRBJ2-3 | few | - | TRBV20-1 | CSAQITDTQYF | TGCAGTGCTCAGATCACAGATACGCAGTATTTT
TRBJ2-7 | few | - | TRBV5-4 | CASSPDQISYEQYF | TGTGCCAGCAGCCCTGATCAGATTTCCTACGAGCAGTACTTC
TRBJ1-3 | - | - | TRBV10-2 | CASPRGRYVSGNTIYF | TGCGCCAGCCCAAGAGGACGGTACGTCTCTGGAAACACCATATATTTT
TRBJ2-1 | many | TRBD2 | TRBV7-2 | CASSPSGGRGNEQFF | TGTGCCAGCAGCCCGAGCGGGGGGAGGGGCAATGAGCAGTTCTTC
TRBJ2-6 | - | TRBD1 | TRBV5-6 | CASSYGQGTSGANVLTF | TGTGCCAGCAGCTACGGACAGGGTACCTCTGGGGCCAACGTCCTGACTTTC
TRBJ2-5 | few | TRBD2 | TRBV7-2 | CASKPGLARETQYF | TGTGCCAGCAAACCGGGACTAGCAAGAGAGACCCAGTACTTC
TRBJ2-6 | many | - | TRBV9 | CASSPQGPGANVLTF | TGTGCCAGCAGCCCACAGGGCCCTGGGGCCAACGTCCTGACTTTC
TRBJ2-1 | - | - | TRBV7-2 | CASSSGFYNEQFF | TGTGCCAGCAGCTCCGGGTTTTACAATGAGCAGTTCTTC
TRBJ1-6 | - | - | TRBV5-1 | CASSSDANSPLHF | TGCGCCAGCAGCTCGGACGCCAATTCACCCCTCCACTTT
TRBJ2-7 | - | - | TRBV20-1 | CSARRGYEQYF | TGCAGTGCTAGGCGGGGCTACGAGCAGTACTTC
TRBJ2-4 | few | TRBD2 | TRBV7-2 | CASSQSGAVAKNIQYF | TGTGCCAGCAGCCAGAGCGGGGCGGTAGCCAAAAACATTCAGTACTTC
TRBJ2-1 | - | - | TRBV5-6 | CASSLGPYNEQFF | TGTGCCAGCAGCCTCGGGCCATACAATGAGCAGTTCTTC
TRBJ2-5 | - | - | TRBV27 | CASSHRRQETQYF | TGTGCCAGCAGTCACAGGCGCCAAGAGACCCAGTACTTC
TRBJ2-7 | few | - | TRBV7-2 | CASSLAISTTYEQYF | TGTGCCAGCAGCTTAGCAATATCGACCACCTACGAGCAGTACTTC
TRBJ2-1 | few | - | TRBV6-5 | CASSYQRNNEQFF | TGTGCCAGCAGTTACCAACGGAACAATGAGCAGTTCTTC
TRBJ2-3 | - | TRBD2 | TRBV2 | CASSQGLAGSDTQYF | TGTGCCAGCAGCCAGGGACTAGCGGGGAGCGATACGCAGTATTTT
TRBJ2-5 | few | TRBD1 | TRBV5-1 | CASSLVRDSETQYF | TGCGCCAGCAGCTTGGTCCGGGACAGCGAGACCCAGTACTTC
TRBJ2-2 | - | - | TRBV5-6 | CASSLNGGTGELFF | TGTGCCAGCAGCTTGAATGGAGGCACCGGGGAGCTGTTTTTT
TRBJ2-5 | few | TRBD1 | TRBV7-6 | CASSPGTGGETQYF | TGTGCCAGCAGCCCGGGGACAGGGGGGGAGACCCAGTACTTC
TRBJ2-5 | - | - | TRBV18 | CASSPLPPRGGYQETQYF | TGTGCCAGCTCACCACTCCCTCCTAGGGGGGGGTACCAAGAGACCCAGTACTTC
TRBJ1-4 | - | - | TRBV2 | CASSLGTENEKLFF | TGTGCCAGCAGCCTCGGGACGGAGAATGAAAAACTGTTTTTT
TRBJ2-1 | few | - | TRBV4-3 | CASSQEWRSYNEQFF | TGCGCCAGCAGCCAAGAATGGCGATCCTACAATGAGCAGTTCTTC
TRBJ2-3 | - | - | TRBV27 | CASSLLGASTDTQYF | TGTGCCAGCAGTTTACTTGGGGCAAGCACAGATACGCAGTATTTT
TRBJ1-1 | few | - | TRBV30 | CAWSQIDGGERAFF | TGTGCCTGGAGCCAAATAGATGGGGGGGAGAGAGCTTTCTTT
TRBJ1-3 | - | - | TRBV7-2 | CASSNSRGGTGNTIYF | TGTGCCAGCAGCAATTCAAGGGGCGGCACTGGAAACACCATATATTTT
TRBJ1-6 | few | - | TRBV14 | CASSRGVVGQYNSPLHF | TGTGCCAGCAGCCGTGGGGTTGTAGGACAATATAATTCACCCCTCCACTTT
TRBJ2-2 | - | - | TRBV12-5 | CASGSGDTGELFF | TGTGCTAGTGGTTCAGGGGACACCGGGGAGCTGTTTTTT
TRBJ2-3 | once | - | TRBV6-5 | CASSYDGMTDTQYF | TGTGCCAGCAGTTACGACGGTATGACAGATACGCAGTATTTT
TRBJ2-7 | few | - | TRBV5-1 | CASSVEGTFVYEQYF | TGCGCCAGCAGCGTCGAGGGGACATTCGTCTACGAGCAGTACTTC
TRBJ2-5 | few | - | TRBV2 | CASSEKQARETQYF | TGTGCCAGCAGTGAAAAGCAGGCAAGGGAGACCCAGTACTTC
TRBJ2-1 | - | TRBD1 | TRBV29-1 | CSVRDSRVGEQFF | TGCAGCGTTCGGGACAGCCGGGTGGGTGAGCAGTTCTTC
TRBJ2-7 | few | - | TRBV4-3 | CASSQAHGVSYEQYF | TGCGCCAGCAGCCAAGCCCACGGGGTCTCCTACGAGCAGTACTTC
TRBJ2-3 | few | TRBD1 | TRBV11-2 | CASVAGGRGLAQYF | TGTGCCAGCGTCGCAGGGGGCAGGGGATTGGCGCAGTATTTT